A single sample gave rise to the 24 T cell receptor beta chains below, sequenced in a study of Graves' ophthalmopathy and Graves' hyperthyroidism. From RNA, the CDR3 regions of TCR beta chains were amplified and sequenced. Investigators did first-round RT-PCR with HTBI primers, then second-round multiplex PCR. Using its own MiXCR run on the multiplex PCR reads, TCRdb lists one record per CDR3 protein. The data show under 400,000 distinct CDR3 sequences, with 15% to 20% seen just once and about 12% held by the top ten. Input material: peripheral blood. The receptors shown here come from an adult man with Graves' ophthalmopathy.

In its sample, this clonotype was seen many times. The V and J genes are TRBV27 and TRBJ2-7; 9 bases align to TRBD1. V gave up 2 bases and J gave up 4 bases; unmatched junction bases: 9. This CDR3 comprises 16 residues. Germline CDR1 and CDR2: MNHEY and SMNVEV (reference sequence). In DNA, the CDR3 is TGTGCCAGCAGTTTAAACGGACAGGGGCGGGCTTACGAGCAGTACTTC. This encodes CASSLNGQGRAYEQYF.

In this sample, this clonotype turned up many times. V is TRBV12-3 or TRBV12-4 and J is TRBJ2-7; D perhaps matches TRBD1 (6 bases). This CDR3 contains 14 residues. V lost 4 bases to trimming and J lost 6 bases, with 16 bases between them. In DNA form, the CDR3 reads TGTGCCAGCAGTTCGACCGCGGACAGCCGCGAGCAGTACTTC. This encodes CASSSTADSREQYF.

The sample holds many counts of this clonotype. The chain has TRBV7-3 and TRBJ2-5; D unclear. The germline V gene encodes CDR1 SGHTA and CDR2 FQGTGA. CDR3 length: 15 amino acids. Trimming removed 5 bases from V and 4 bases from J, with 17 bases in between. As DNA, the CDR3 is TGTGCCAGCAGCCCCCAACCTACGTCGTTAGAGACCCAGTACTTC. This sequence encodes CASSPQPTSLETQYF. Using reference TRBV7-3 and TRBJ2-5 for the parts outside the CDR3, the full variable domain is GAGVSQTPSNKVTEKGKYVELRCDPISGHTALYWYRQSLGQGPEFLIYFQGTGAADDSGLPNDRFFAVRPEGSVSTLKIQRTERGDSAVYLCASSPQPTSLETQYFGPGTRLLVL.

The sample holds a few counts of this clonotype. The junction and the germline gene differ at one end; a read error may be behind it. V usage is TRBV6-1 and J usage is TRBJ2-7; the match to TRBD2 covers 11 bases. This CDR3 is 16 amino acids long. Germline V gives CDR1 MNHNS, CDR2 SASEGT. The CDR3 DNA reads TGTGCCAGCAAGATTTCCAGACTAGCGGGAACATACGAGGAGTACTTC. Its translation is CASKISRLAGTYEEYF.

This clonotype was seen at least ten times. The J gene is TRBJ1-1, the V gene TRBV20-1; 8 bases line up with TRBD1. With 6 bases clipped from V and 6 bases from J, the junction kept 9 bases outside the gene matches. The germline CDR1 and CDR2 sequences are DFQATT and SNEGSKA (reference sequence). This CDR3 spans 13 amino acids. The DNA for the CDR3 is TGCAGTGCCGGACAGGGAATTGTTGCTGAAGCTTTCTTT. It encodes CSAGQGIVAEAFF.

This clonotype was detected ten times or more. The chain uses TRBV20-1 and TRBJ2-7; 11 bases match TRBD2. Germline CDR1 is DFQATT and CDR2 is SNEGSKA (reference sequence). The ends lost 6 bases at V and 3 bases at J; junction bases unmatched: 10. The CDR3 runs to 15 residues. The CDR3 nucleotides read TGCAGTGCCCTAGACACCGGGACTAGCGGCTACGAGCAGTACTTC. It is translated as CSALDTGTSGYEQYF.

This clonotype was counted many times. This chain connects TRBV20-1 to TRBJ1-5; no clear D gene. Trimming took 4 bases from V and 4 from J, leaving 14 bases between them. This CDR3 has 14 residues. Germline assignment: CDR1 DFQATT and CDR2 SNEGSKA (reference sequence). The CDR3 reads CSAIGVVGNQPQHF. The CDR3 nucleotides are TGCAGTGCTATTGGTGTGGTCGGAAATCAGCCCCAGCATTTT.

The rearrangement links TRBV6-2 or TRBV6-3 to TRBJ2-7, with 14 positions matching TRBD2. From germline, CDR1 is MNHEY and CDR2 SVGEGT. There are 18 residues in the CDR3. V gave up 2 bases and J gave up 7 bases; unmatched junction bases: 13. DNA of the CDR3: TGTGCCAGCAGTTACAAACAACCGGGACTAGCGGGAGCGAGGGAGCAGTACTTC. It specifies CASSYKQPGLAGAREQYF.

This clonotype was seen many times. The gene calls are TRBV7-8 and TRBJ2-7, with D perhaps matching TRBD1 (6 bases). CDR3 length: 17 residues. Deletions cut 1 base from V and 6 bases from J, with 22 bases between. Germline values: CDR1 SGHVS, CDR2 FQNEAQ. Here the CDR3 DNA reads TGTGCCAGCAGCTTAGGTGTCAGGGGCCTTATGTCTGGCGAGCAGTACTTC. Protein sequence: CASSLGVRGLMSGEQYF.

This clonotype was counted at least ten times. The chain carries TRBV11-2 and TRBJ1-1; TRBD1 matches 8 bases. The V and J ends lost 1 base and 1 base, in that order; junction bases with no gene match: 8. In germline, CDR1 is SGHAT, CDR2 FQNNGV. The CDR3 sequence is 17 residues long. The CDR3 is CASSLVAQGAPNTEAFF. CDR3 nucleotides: TGTGCCAGCAGCTTAGTAGCCCAGGGGGCTCCGAACACTGAAGCTTTCTTT.

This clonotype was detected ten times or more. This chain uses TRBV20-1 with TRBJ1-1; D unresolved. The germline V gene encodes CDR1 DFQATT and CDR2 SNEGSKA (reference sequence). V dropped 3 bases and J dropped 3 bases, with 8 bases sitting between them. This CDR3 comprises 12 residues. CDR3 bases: TGCAGTGCTAGCAACGGGGACACTGAAGCTTTCTTT. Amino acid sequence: CSASNGDTEAFF.

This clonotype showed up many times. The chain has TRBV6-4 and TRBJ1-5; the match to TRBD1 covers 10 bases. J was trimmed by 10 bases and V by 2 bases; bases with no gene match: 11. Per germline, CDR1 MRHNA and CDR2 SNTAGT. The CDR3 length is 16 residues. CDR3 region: CASSDALWTGGIPQHF. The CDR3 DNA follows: TGTGCCAGCAGTGACGCTCTCTGGACAGGGGGAATACCCCAGCATTTT.

CDR3 region: CASRGHDDYGYTF. The CDR3 coding sequence is TGTGCCAGCAGGGGACACGATGACTATGGCTACACCTTC. The V call is TRBV12-3 or TRBV12-4, the J call TRBJ1-2; TRBD1 might be the D (6 bases). The CDR3 length is 13 residues. The V and J ends lost 6 bases and 3 bases respectively, with 11 bases between them.

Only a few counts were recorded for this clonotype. Written as DNA, the CDR3 is TGCAGCGTTGAGACCTGGACAGGACCGTACCAAGAGACCCAGTACTTC. Translating gives CSVETWTGPYQETQYF. V gene TRBV29-1 combines with J gene TRBJ2-5; 7 bases agree with TRBD1. The junction had 10 bases not matched to a gene; V was cut back by 3 bases and J by 0 bases. The CDR3 loop spans 16 amino acids. Per the germline V gene, CDR1 is SQVTM and CDR2 is ANQGSEA.

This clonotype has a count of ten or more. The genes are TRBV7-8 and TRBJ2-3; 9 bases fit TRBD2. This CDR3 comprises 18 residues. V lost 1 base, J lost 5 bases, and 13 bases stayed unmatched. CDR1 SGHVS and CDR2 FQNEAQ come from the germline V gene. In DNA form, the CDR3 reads TGTGCCAGCAGCTTAGGGCCAAGGGGCGGGGGGGCGGTAGATACGCAGTATTTT. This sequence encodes CASSLGPRGGGAVDTQYF.

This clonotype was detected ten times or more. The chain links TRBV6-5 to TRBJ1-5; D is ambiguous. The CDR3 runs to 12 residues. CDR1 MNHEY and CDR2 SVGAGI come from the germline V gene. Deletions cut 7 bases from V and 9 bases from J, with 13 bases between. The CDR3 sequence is CASIHSGGPQHF. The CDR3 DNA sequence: TGTGCCAGCATCCACTCAGGAGGGCCCCAGCATTTT.

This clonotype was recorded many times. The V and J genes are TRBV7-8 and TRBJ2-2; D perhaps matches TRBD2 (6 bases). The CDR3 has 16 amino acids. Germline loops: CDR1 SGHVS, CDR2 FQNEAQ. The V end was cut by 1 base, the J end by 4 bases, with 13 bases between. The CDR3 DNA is TGTGCCAGCAGCTTAGTGGTAGCGGAGTTCACCGGGGAGCTGTTTTTT. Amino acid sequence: CASSLVVAEFTGELFF.

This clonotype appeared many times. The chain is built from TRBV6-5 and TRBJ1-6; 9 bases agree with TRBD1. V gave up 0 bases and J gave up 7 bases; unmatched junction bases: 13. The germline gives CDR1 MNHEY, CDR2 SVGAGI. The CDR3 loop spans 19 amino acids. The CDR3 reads CASSYSTGGHRQGNSPLHF. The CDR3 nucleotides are TGTGCCAGCAGTTACTCGACAGGGGGACACCGGCAGGGCAATTCACCCCTCCACTTT.

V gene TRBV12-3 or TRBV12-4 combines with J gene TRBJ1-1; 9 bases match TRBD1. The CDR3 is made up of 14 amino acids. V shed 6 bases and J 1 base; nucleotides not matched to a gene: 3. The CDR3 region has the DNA TGTGCCAGCAGACGGACAGGGGCGAACACTGAAGCTTTCTTT. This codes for CASRRTGANTEAFF.

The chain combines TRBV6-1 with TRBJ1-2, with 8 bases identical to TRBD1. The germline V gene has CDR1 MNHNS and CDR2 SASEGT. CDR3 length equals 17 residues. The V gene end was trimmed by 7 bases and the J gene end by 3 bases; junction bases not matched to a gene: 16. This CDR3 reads CASISSTGDLSDYGYTF. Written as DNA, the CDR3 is TGTGCCAGCATCTCATCGACAGGGGATCTTTCCGACTATGGCTACACCTTC.

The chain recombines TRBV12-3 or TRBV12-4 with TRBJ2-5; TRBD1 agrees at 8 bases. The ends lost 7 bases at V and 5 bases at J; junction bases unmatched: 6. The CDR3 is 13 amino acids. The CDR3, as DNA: TGTGCCAGCAACGACAGGGGAGGTGAGACCCAGTACTTC. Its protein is CASNDRGGETQYF.

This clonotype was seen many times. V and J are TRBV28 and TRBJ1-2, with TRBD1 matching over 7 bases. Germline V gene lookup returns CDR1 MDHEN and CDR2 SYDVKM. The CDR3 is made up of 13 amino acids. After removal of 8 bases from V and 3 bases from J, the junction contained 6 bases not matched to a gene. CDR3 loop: CASRTDRDYGYTF. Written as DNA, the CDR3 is TGTGCCAGCCGAACCGACAGGGACTATGGCTACACCTTC.

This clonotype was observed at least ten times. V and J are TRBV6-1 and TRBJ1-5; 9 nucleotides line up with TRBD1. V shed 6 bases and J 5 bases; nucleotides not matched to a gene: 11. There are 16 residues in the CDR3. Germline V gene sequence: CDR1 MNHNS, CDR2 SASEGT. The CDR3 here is CASRKPGTGLYQPQHF. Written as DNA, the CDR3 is TGTGCCAGCAGGAAACCCGGGACAGGGTTGTATCAGCCCCAGCATTTT.

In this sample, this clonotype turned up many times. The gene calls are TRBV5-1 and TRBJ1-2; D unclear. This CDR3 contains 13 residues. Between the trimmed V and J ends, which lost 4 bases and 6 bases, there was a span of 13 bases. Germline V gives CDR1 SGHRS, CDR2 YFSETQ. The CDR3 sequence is CASSPTPDDGYTF. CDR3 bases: TGCGCCAGCAGCCCTACCCCCGATGATGGCTACACCTTC.